Shown below are 21 T cell receptor beta chains from a single sample sequenced in a study of T-cell memory formation after mild COVID-19. TCRdb independently ran MiXCR on the 5' RACE reads; one entry per CDR3 protein. The table shows around 440,000 distinct CDR3 sequences, with roughly 20% occurring only once. Sequenced input: PBMCs or a T cell subset sorted from them (not recorded which). All receptors come from an adult woman who had mild COVID-19 (a few samples of this study predate the infection). Cell type and time point are not known.

This clonotype was recorded a few times. This chain links TRBV24-1 with TRBJ2-3, with D unresolved. Trimming removed 4 bases from V and 7 bases from J, with 11 bases in between. CDR1 and CDR2 (germline): KGHDR, SFDVKD. The CDR3 totals 13 residues. CDR3 region: CATSDPPFHTQYF. The CDR3 DNA is TGTGCCACCAGTGACCCACCCTTTCATACGCAGTATTTT.

This clonotype was seen a few times. The CDR3 is CASSLVESSYNEQFF. The CDR3 DNA reads TGTGCCAGCAGCTTAGTAGAAAGCTCCTACAATGAGCAGTTCTTC. V is TRBV7-6 and J is TRBJ2-1; D is undetermined. Germline lookup yields CDR1 SGHVS and CDR2 FNYEAQ. The V and J ends lost 1 base and 0 bases respectively, with 7 bases between them. CDR3 length: 15 amino acids.

The chain recombines TRBV20-1 with TRBJ2-3, with 7 bases fitting TRBD2. This CDR3 region has 14 residues. The germline V gene has CDR1 DFQATT and CDR2 SNEGSKA (reference sequence). V dropped 1 base and J dropped 6; count of bases not matched to a gene: 7. The CDR3 sequence is CSARGIRGVDTQYF. The CDR3 DNA sequence: TGCAGTGCTAGAGGGATCCGGGGGGTTGATACGCAGTATTTT.

CDR3 nucleotides: TGTGCCAGCAGTTTAAGACTAGCGGGCCCCGAGCCCCAAGAGACCCAGTACTTC. The encoded protein is CASSLRLAGPEPQETQYF. The chain employs TRBV12-3 or TRBV12-4 and TRBJ2-5; 10 bases are shared with TRBD2. Germline trimming cut 2 bases from V and 1 base from J; bases unmatched to any gene: 10. CDR3 length: 18 residues.

This chain joins TRBV7-6 and TRBJ2-1; 10 nucleotides match TRBD2. Trimming took 1 base from V and 9 from J; bases not matched to a gene: 12. Germline V gives CDR1 SGHVS, CDR2 FNYEAQ. The CDR3 extends over 17 amino acids. The CDR3 reads CASSLGPSGGGQAEQFF. The CDR3 DNA follows: TGTGCCAGCAGCTTAGGACCCAGCGGGGGGGGGCAGGCTGAGCAGTTCTTC.

The chain recombines TRBV11-2 with TRBJ2-7; TRBD2 matches 7 bases. Germline values: CDR1 SGHAT, CDR2 FQNNGV. V dropped 1 base and J dropped 0; count of bases not matched to a gene: 6. The CDR3 sequence is 16 residues long. CDR3 residues: CASSLAGGSLSYEQYF. The CDR3 DNA is TGTGCCAGCAGCTTAGCCGGGGGGTCCCTCTCCTACGAGCAGTACTTC.

The chain uses TRBV4-2 and TRBJ2-3, with D tentatively TRBD1 or TRBD2 (5 bases each). Germline V gene data show CDR1 as LGHNA and CDR2 as YNFKEQ. Trimming removed 3 bases from V and 7 bases from J, with 23 bases in between. The CDR3 spans 17 residues. CDR3 DNA: TGTGCCAGCAGCCATGTCCGGGGCCAAAAGAACGTGCATACGCAGTATTTT. This codes for CASSHVRGQKNVHTQYF.

This clonotype showed up just a few times. This chain joins TRBV3-1 and TRBJ2-5; 14 nucleotides line up with TRBD2. The CDR3 is made up of 16 amino acids. The germline gives CDR1 LGHDT, CDR2 YNNKEL (reference sequence). Losses at the gene ends were 4 bases for V and 4 bases for J; bases not matched to a gene: 5. The CDR3 DNA sequence: TGTGCCAGCAGCCCTTGGACTAGCGGGAGGCCAGAGACCCAGTACTTC. As protein: CASSPWTSGRPETQYF.

This sequence joins TRBV13 and TRBJ2-1; 9 nucleotides line up with TRBD1. The length of the CDR3 is 16 residues. The V and J ends lost 0 bases and 6 bases, in that order; junction bases with no gene match: 6. The germline V gene has CDR1 PRHDT and CDR2 FYEKMQ (reference sequence). CDR3 amino acids: CASSLGRTGGFNEQFF. The CDR3 DNA sequence: TGTGCCAGCAGCTTAGGCCGTACAGGGGGCTTCAATGAGCAGTTCTTC.

This clonotype was seen a handful of times. The V and J genes are TRBV20-1 and TRBJ2-3; TRBD2 matches 11 bases. In germline, CDR1 is DFQATT, CDR2 SNEGSKA (reference sequence). After removal of 3 bases from V and 2 bases from J, the junction contained 4 bases not matched to a gene. This CDR3 spans 15 amino acids. CDR3 in DNA: TGCAGTGCTAGTGGGACTAGCGGAATCACAGATACGCAGTATTTT. Translating gives CSASGTSGITDTQYF.

The gene calls are TRBV29-1 and TRBJ2-7; 7 bases line up with TRBD2. This CDR3 contains 12 residues. Germline V gene sequence: CDR1 SQVTM, CDR2 ANQGSEA. V lost 6 bases, J lost 7 bases, and 9 bases stayed unmatched. In nucleotides, the CDR3 is TGCAGCGTGCAGCGGGAAGGGCGAGAGCAGTACTTC. This sequence encodes CSVQREGREQYF.

This clonotype was counted only a few times. The rearrangement links TRBV18 to TRBJ2-6; no clear D gene. The length of the CDR3 is 16 residues. Germline V lookup: CDR1 KGHSH, CDR2 LQKENI. V was trimmed by 3 bases and J by 1 base, leaving 10 bases between them. This CDR3 reads CASSPVGHSGANVLTF. The CDR3 coding sequence is TGTGCCAGCTCACCCGTAGGGCATTCTGGGGCCAACGTCCTGACTTTC. Combining the CDR3 with reference TRBV18 and TRBJ2-6 gives the whole variable domain NAGVMQNPRHLVRRRGQEARLRCSPMKGHSHVYWYRQLPEEGLKFMVYLQKENIIDESGMPKERFSAEFPKEGPSILRIQQVVRGDSAAYFCASSPVGHSGANVLTFGAGSRLTVL.

This sequence joins TRBV29-1 and TRBJ2-7; 7 bases fit TRBD1. Unmatched junction bases numbered 7, after V lost 6 bases and J lost 2 bases. This CDR3 is 13 amino acids long. Per germline, CDR1 SQVTM and CDR2 ANQGSEA. In nucleotides, the CDR3 is TGCAGCGTCGACGGGGACAGTACCTACGAGCAGTACTTC. It yields the protein CSVDGDSTYEQYF.

This clonotype was observed a few times. The rearrangement joins TRBV5-5 to TRBJ2-1; 11 nucleotides align to TRBD1. V shed 3 bases, J shed 5 bases, and the junction held 4 bases outside the gene matches. The CDR3 runs 15 residues. The V gene's germline CDR1 is SGHKS and CDR2 YYEKEE (reference sequence). CDR3 region: CASSWGQGVNNEQFF. CDR3 bases: TGTGCCAGCAGCTGGGGACAGGGGGTTAACAATGAGCAGTTCTTC.

This clonotype was observed at least ten times. The CDR3 sequence: CASNLEGSNQPQHF. The CDR3 DNA reads as TGTGCCAGCAATCTTGAGGGTAGCAATCAGCCCCAGCATTTT. V usage is TRBV12-3 or TRBV12-4 and J usage is TRBJ1-5, with D hard to call. The CDR3 length is 14 residues. Deletions cut 7 bases from V and 0 bases from J, with 10 bases between.

The chain links TRBV29-1 to TRBJ1-1; no clear D. CDR3 length: 14 amino acids. CDR1 is SQVTM and CDR2 is ANQGSEA in the germline V gene. The V gene lost 5 bases and the J gene lost 2 bases, with 15 bases spanning the gap. CDR3 coding DNA: TGCAGCGTTACCCCCACCGTTAGCAACACTGAAGCTTTCTTT. Amino acids: CSVTPTVSNTEAFF.

This chain connects TRBV6-5 to TRBJ2-7; maybe TRBD2 (5 bases). The V gene's germline CDR1 is MNHEY and CDR2 SVGAGI. The V end was cut by 5 bases, the J end by 5 bases, with 16 bases between. The CDR3 loop spans 14 amino acids. CDR3 sequence reads: CASSLREGWNEQYF. In DNA form, the CDR3 reads TGTGCCAGCAGTCTACGTGAGGGATGGAACGAGCAGTACTTC.

The chain links TRBV7-9 to TRBJ2-7; the match to TRBD2 covers 7 bases. The CDR3 is made up of 16 amino acids. V lost 5 bases and J lost 7; bases outside the gene matches: 17. Germline V CDR1 and CDR2: SEHNR, FQNEAQ (reference sequence). CDR3 amino acids: CASSLGPSGDAGEQYF. The CDR3 DNA sequence: TGTGCCAGCAGCCTAGGTCCTAGCGGCGACGCGGGGGAGCAGTACTTC.

The rearrangement joins TRBV4-1 to TRBJ1-2, with no clear D. This CDR3 is 14 amino acids long. Germline CDR1 MGHRA, CDR2 YSYEKL. Trimming cost V 1 base and J 6 bases, with 12 bases left between them. In DNA form, the CDR3 reads TGCGCCAGCAGCCAAGCCCCTGTCGGGGATGGCTACACCTTC. Amino acid sequence: CASSQAPVGDGYTF.

The rearrangement joins TRBV5-1 to TRBJ1-1; a possible D gene is TRBD1 (5 bases). The ends were cut back, 4 bases at V and 0 bases at J, with 13 bases in the middle. The CDR3 is 15 residues long. The germline V gene has CDR1 SGHRS and CDR2 YFSETQ. Here the CDR3 reads CASSPAPGMNTEAFF. The CDR3 DNA reads TGCGCCAGCAGCCCGGCCCCAGGGATGAACACTGAAGCTTTCTTT. The whole variable domain, filled in from reference TRBV5-1 and TRBJ1-1, reads KAGVTQTPRYLIKTRGQQVTLSCSPISGHRSVSWYQQTPGQGLQFLFEYFSETQRNKGNFPGRFSGRQFSNSRSEMNVSTLELGDSALYLCASSPAPGMNTEAFFGQGTRLTVV.

The rearrangement uses TRBV30 and TRBJ2-7, with unresolved D. The CDR3 runs 12 residues. Per germline, CDR1 GTSNPN and CDR2 SVGIG (reference sequence). V gave up 3 bases and J gave up 4 bases, with 10 bases separating them. The CDR3 nucleotides read TGTGCCTGGAGCGGCGGCCGATACGAGCAGTACTTC. As protein: CAWSGGRYEQYF.